The present T cell receptor beta chain was sequenced within a study of response to subunit inactivated influenza vaccine. Points from the study as a whole: Authors suggested each seasonal flu vaccination may recruit only limited numbers of new T cells.

Via MiXCR, TCRdb re-called the RT-PCR reads, giving one row per CDR3 protein. The profile shows just over 300,000 distinct CDR3 sequences, around 22% of them singletons. This clonotype turned up a few times. What it recognizes is unknown. The sequencing here drew on PBMCs from blood, taken less than 22 months after vaccination. The sequence was collected from a man aged 50 to 75 who received an inactivated influenza vaccine.

The DNA for the CDR3 is TGTGCCAGCAGCCGGGGAAGGTCTGAAGCTTTCTTT. Its protein product is CASSRGRSEAFF. The chain recombines TRBV12-3 or TRBV12-4 with TRBJ1-1; unclear D gene. The CDR3 spans 12 residues. Trimming removed 6 bases from V and 6 bases from J, with 11 bases in between.